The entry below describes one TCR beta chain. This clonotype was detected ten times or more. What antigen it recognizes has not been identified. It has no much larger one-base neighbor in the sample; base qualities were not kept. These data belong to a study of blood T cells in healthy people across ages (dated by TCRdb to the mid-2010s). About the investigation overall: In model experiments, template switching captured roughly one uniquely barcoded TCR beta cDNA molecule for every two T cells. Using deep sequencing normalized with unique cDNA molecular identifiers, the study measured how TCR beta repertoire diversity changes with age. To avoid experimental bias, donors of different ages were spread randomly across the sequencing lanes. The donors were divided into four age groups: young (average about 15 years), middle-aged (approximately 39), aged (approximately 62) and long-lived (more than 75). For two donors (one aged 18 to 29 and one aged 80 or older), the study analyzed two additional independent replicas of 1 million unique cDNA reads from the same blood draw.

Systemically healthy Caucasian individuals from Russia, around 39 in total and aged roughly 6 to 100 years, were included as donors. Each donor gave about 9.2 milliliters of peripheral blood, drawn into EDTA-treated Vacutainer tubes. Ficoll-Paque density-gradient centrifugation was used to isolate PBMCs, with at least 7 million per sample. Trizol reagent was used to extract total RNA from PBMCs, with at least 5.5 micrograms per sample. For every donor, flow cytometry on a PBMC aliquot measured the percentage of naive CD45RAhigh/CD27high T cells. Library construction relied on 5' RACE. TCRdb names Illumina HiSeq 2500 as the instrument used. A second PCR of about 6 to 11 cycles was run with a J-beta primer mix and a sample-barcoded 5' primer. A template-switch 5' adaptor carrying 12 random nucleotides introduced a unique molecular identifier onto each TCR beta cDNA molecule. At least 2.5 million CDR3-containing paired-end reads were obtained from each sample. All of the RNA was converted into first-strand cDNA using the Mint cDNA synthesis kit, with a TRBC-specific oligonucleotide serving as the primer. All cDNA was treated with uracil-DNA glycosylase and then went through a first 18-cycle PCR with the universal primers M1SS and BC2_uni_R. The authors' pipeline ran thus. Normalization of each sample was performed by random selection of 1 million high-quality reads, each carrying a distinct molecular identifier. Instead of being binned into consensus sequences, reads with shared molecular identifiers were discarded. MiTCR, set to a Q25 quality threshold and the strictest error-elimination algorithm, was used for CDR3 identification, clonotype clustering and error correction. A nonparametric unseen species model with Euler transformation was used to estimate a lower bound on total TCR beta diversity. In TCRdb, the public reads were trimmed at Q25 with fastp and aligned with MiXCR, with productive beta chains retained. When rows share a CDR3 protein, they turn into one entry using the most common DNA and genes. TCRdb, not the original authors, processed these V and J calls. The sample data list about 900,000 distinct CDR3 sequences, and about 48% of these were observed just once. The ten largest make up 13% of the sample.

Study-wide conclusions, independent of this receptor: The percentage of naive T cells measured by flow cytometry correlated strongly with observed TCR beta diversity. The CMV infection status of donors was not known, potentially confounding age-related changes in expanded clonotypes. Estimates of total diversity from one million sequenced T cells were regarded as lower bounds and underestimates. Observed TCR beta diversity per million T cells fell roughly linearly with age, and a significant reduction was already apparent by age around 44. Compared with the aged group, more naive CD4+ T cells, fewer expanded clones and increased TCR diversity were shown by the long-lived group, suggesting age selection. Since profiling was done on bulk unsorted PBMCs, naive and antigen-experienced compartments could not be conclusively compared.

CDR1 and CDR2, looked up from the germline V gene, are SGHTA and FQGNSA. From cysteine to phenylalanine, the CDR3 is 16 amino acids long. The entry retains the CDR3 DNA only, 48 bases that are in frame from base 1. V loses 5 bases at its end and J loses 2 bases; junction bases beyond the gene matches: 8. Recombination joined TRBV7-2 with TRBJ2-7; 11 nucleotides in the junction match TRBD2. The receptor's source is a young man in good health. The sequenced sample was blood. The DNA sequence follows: TGTGCCAGCAGCAATCGACTAGCGGGGCTAACCTACGAGCAGTACTTC. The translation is CASSNRLAGLTYEQYF.